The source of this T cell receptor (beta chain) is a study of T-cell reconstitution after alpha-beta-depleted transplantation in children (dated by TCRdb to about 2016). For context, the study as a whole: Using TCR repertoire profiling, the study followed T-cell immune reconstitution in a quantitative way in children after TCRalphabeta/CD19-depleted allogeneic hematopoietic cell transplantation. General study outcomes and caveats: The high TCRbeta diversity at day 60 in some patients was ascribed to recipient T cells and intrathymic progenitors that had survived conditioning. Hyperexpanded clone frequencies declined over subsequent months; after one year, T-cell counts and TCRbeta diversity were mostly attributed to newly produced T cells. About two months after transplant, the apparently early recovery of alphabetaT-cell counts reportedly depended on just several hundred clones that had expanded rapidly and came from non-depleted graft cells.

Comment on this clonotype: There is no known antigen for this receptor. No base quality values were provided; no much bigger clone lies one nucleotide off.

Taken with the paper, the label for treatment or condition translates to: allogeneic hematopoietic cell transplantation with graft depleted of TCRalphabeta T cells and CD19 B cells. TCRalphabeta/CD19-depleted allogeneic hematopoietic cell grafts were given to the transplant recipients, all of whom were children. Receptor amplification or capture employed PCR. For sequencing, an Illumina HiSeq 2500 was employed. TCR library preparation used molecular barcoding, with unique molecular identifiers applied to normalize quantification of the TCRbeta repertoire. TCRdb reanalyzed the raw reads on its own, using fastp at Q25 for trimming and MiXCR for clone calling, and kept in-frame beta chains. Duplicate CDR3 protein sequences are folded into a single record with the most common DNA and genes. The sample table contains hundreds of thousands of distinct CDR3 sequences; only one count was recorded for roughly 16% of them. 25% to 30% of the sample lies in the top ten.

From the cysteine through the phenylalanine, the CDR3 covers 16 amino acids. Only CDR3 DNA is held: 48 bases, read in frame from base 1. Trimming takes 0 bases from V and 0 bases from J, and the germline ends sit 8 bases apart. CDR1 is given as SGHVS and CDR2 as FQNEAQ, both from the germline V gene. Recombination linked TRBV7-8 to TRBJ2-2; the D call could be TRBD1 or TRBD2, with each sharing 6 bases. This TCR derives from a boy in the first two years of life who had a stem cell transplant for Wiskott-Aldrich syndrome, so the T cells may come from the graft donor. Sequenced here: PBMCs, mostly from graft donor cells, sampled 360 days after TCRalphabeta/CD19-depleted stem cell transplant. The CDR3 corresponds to CASSLAGGSNTGELFF. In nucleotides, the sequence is TGTGCCAGCAGCTTAGCGGGGGGCTCGAACACCGGGGAGCTGTTTTTT.